Listed below are T cell receptor beta chains from one sample, sequenced in a study of T cells after yellow fever vaccination. TCRdb re-analysed the 5' RACE reads in MiXCR, keeping a single row per CDR3 protein. This table has 450,000 to 600,000 distinct CDR3 sequences, less than 20% appearing once. The sequencing here drew on PBMCs, taken around 5 days after the first yellow fever vaccination. The receptors originated from a man aged 18 to 30 who received the YFV17D yellow fever vaccine. Both conserved end residues are part of each CDR3. D genes are given only for firm matches. Clone sizes are given selectively: once, few, many, or a class where the clone is expanded.

cdr3_nt | cdr3_aa | v_call | clone_size | d_call | j_call
TGTGCCAGCACCAGTTGGGATGCCTCGGCCACCGGGGAGCTGTTTTTT | CASTSWDASATGELFF | TRBV27 | - | - | TRBJ2-2
TGTGCCAGCAGTTTTCGACAGGGGGTGAAACCCCTCCACTTT | CASSFRQGVKPLHF | TRBV27 | - | TRBD1 | TRBJ1-6
TGTGCCAGCAGTGAAAGAAGGGACACTCTTAGCTGCACCTTC | CASSERRDTLSCTF | TRBV6-1 | - | - | TRBJ1-2
TGCAGTGCTAGAGACTCGGGCGGCACGCAGTATTTT | CSARDSGGTQYF | TRBV20-1 | few | - | TRBJ2-3
TGTGCCAGCAGCCAGGGGACAGGGGTCACCGGGGAGCTGTTTTTT | CASSQGTGVTGELFF | TRBV4-2 | many | TRBD1 | TRBJ2-2
TGCAGTGCTAGCGACTCCGGGACCTCTGTTTATGGCTACACCTTC | CSASDSGTSVYGYTF | TRBV20-1 | few | - | TRBJ1-2
TGTGCCACCTCGGGGGACACACAAAGGGTCGGGTCACCCCTCCACTTT | CATSGDTQRVGSPLHF | TRBV10-3 | few | - | TRBJ1-6
TGTGCCACCAGTGATGCCCCGGGACAGGGGGTCAATGAGCAGTTCTTC | CATSDAPGQGVNEQFF | TRBV24-1 | few | TRBD1 | TRBJ2-1
TGTGCCAGCAGCTTAATGCAGGGACGGAACACTGAAGCTTTCTTT | CASSLMQGRNTEAFF | TRBV7-6 | few | - | TRBJ1-1
TGTGCCAGCAGCTCGACAGGGGAGGCTGAGCAGTTCTTC | CASSSTGEAEQFF | TRBV7-3 | few | TRBD1 | TRBJ2-1
TGCGCCAGCAGCCTCCCGACAGGGACCTACGAGCAGTACTTC | CASSLPTGTYEQYF | TRBV5-1 | - | TRBD1 | TRBJ2-7
TGCGCCAGCAGCCAAACGACAGTGGATCAGCCCCAGCATTTT | CASSQTTVDQPQHF | TRBV4-1 | - | - | TRBJ1-5
TGCGCCAGCAGCCAAGATTTGGGGACGGAGAGTGGCTACACCTTC | CASSQDLGTESGYTF | TRBV4-3 | - | - | TRBJ1-2
TGCGCCAGCAGCTGGGGGACAGGGGATGAGCAGTTCTTC | CASSWGTGDEQFF | TRBV5-1 | many | TRBD1 | TRBJ2-1
TGTGCCAGCAGTTATGACAGCAATGAGCAGTTCTTC | CASSYDSNEQFF | TRBV6-2/TRBV6-3 | few | - | TRBJ2-1
TGTGCCAGCAGCCACCTGGGGTCCAGGGTCGGCTATGGCTACACCTTC | CASSHLGSRVGYGYTF | TRBV14 | - | - | TRBJ1-2
TGTGCCAGCAGTTACCGACTAGTGAGCACAGATACGCAGTATTTT | CASSYRLVSTDTQYF | TRBV6-5 | few | - | TRBJ2-3
TGTGCCTGGAGGCGGCCGGGCTTGCGCTACGAGCAGTACTTC | CAWRRPGLRYEQYF | TRBV30 | - | - | TRBJ2-7
TGTGCCAGCTCACCCGTCAGCTCCTACGAGCAGTACTTC | CASSPVSSYEQYF | TRBV18 | few | - | TRBJ2-7
TGCGCCAGCAGCTTGCCAGGGATGAACACTGAAGCTTTCTTT | CASSLPGMNTEAFF | TRBV5-1 | many | - | TRBJ1-1
TGTGCCAGCAGCCATTCAACAGGGACCATTAATTCACCCCTCCACTTT | CASSHSTGTINSPLHF | TRBV4-2 | few | - | TRBJ1-6
TGCAGTGCTCTTTCCGGACCACTCAACATTCAGTACTTC | CSALSGPLNIQYF | TRBV20-1 | - | - | TRBJ2-4
TGTGCCAGCAGTTTACGGGGGTGGGGAGAGACCCAGTACTTC | CASSLRGWGETQYF | TRBV12-3/TRBV12-4 | - | - | TRBJ2-5
TGTGCCAGCAGCCAAGAGTGGGAATCACATTTCTTT | CASSQEWESHFF | TRBV11-2 | - | - | TRBJ1-1
TGTGCCACCAGTGATTATTTCTCTAACTATGGCTACACCTTC | CATSDYFSNYGYTF | TRBV24-1 | few | - | TRBJ1-2
TGTGCCAGCAGTGATGGTGGTTTCGGGGCAAACACTGAAGCTTTCTTT | CASSDGGFGANTEAFF | TRBV25-1 | - | - | TRBJ1-1
TGTGCCAGCAGTTACCCGACAGGAATAAATCAGCCCCAGCATTTT | CASSYPTGINQPQHF | TRBV6-2/TRBV6-3 | few | - | TRBJ1-5
TGTGCCAGCAGAGAACAGGGCGCCAATCAGCCCCAGCATTTT | CASREQGANQPQHF | TRBV6-2/TRBV6-3 | - | - | TRBJ1-5
TGCGCCAGCACGCCAAGATCAGGGGACCAAGAGACCCAGTACTTC | CASTPRSGDQETQYF | TRBV5-1 | - | - | TRBJ2-5
TGCAGTGCTAGTAGTCCGTTGAGGGGGCTAGCCAAAAACATTCAGTACTTC | CSASSPLRGLAKNIQYF | TRBV20-1 | few | TRBD1 | TRBJ2-4
TGTGCCAGCAGTGTGACAGGGAGTTTTGACTACACCTTC | CASSVTGSFDYTF | TRBV25-1 | few | TRBD1 | TRBJ1-2
TGTGCCAGCAGCTTAGCAGCTCCGACCGGCTCCTACGAGCAGTACTTC | CASSLAAPTGSYEQYF | TRBV7-6 | few | - | TRBJ2-7
TGTGCCAGCAACCCGGGACGTCCGAACACTGAAGCTTTCTTT | CASNPGRPNTEAFF | TRBV9 | few | - | TRBJ1-1
TGTGCCAGCAGCGACAGGGGGAAAACTGGAAACACCATATATTTT | CASSDRGKTGNTIYF | TRBV21-1 | few | - | TRBJ1-3
TGTGCCAGCAGAGATAACAGGGGGCGCGAAGGCTACACCTTC | CASRDNRGREGYTF | TRBV7-2 | few | TRBD1 | TRBJ1-2
TGTGCCAGCAGCTTACAGGGCTCATCAGATACGCAGTATTTT | CASSLQGSSDTQYF | TRBV7-8 | few | - | TRBJ2-3
TGCAGTGCTAGAGACCCGGGTTCTAACTATGGCTACACCTTC | CSARDPGSNYGYTF | TRBV20-1 | - | - | TRBJ1-2
TGTGCCAGCAGCCAAGGAGCAGGGAATTACCAAGAGACCCAGTACTTC | CASSQGAGNYQETQYF | TRBV3-1 | - | - | TRBJ2-5
TGTGCCAGCAGCTTCGGGCAGGGCCGCCAAGAGACCCAGTACTTC | CASSFGQGRQETQYF | TRBV11-1 | - | - | TRBJ2-5
TGTGCCATCAGTGAGTCCCCCCGATTTAGGACTGAAGCTTTCTTT | CAISESPRFRTEAFF | TRBV10-3 | - | - | TRBJ1-1
TGTGCCATCAGCCTAACCAGGGACCCAGATACGCAGTATTTT | CAISLTRDPDTQYF | TRBV10-3 | - | - | TRBJ2-3
TGCAGCGGCCGGCCGGAGGTCAATGAGCAGTTCTTC | CSGRPEVNEQFF | TRBV29-1 | few | - | TRBJ2-1
TGCGCCAGCAGCCCGGGACAGCGGCTTATGAACACTGAAGCTTTCTTT | CASSPGQRLMNTEAFF | TRBV5-1 | - | TRBD1 | TRBJ1-1
TGTGCCATCAGTGATCGGCCACAGGGCTACAATGAGCAGTTCTTC | CAISDRPQGYNEQFF | TRBV10-3 | - | - | TRBJ2-1
TGCAGTGCTCCTAGCCAGACTAGCGGGCTCTACGAGCAGTACTTC | CSAPSQTSGLYEQYF | TRBV20-1 | - | TRBD2 | TRBJ2-7
TGTGCCAGCAGCTTCGGGACAGGGGCCAACGAGCAGTACTTC | CASSFGTGANEQYF | TRBV7-6 | - | TRBD1 | TRBJ2-7
TGTGCGCACAGAGGAAATTACAATGAGCAGTTCTTC | CAHRGNYNEQFF | TRBV6-6 | - | - | TRBJ2-1
TGTGCCAGCAGTTTAATCCGGGAGGGGGAAGCTTTCTTT | CASSLIREGEAFF | TRBV12-3/TRBV12-4 | many | - | TRBJ1-1
TGTGCCAGCAGTCCCTTCAAACCCGGGGGGCACGAGCAGTACTTC | CASSPFKPGGHEQYF | TRBV6-1 | many | - | TRBJ2-7
TGCGCCAGCAGCCAAGAAGGAGGGATCGGACTCGGGACCCAGTACTTC | CASSQEGGIGLGTQYF | TRBV4-1 | - | - | TRBJ2-5
TGCAGCGTTGAACTTGCAGGGGGTAACTATGGCTACACCTTC | CSVELAGGNYGYTF | TRBV29-1 | few | TRBD1 | TRBJ1-2